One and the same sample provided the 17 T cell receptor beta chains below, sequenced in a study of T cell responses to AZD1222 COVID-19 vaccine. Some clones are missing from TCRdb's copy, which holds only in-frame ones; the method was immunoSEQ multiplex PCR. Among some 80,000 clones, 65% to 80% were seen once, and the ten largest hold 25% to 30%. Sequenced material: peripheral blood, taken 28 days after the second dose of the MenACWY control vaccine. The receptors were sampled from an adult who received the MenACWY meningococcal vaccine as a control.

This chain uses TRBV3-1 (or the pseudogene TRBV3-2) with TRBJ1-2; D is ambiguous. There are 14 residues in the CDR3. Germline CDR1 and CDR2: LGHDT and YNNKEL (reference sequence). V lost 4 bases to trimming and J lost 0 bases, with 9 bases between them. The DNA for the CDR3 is TGTGCCAGCAGCCCCCTCTTATCTAACTATGGCTACACCTTC. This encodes CASSPLLSNYGYTF.

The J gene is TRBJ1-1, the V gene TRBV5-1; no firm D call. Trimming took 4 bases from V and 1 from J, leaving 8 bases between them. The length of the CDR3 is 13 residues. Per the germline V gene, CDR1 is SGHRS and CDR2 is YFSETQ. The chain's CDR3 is CASSEPGNTEAFF. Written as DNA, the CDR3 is TGCGCCAGCAGCGAGCCGGGGAACACTGAAGCTTTCTTT.

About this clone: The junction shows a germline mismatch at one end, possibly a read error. CDR3 in DNA: TGCGCCAGCAGTCAAGCTCGTACGTACGGATTCAAATATGGCTACACCTTC. The encoded protein is CASSQARTYGFKYGYTF. J is TRBJ1-2 and V is TRBV4-3, with D unresolved. The CDR3 is 17 residues long. Germline V CDR1 and CDR2: LGHNA, YSLEER.

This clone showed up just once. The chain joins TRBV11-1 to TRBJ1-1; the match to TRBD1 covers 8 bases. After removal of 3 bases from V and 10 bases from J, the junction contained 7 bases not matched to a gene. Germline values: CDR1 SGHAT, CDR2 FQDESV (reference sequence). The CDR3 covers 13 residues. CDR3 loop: CASSFDRGGAAFF. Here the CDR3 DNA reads TGTGCCAGCAGCTTCGACAGGGGCGGCGCAGCTTTCTTT. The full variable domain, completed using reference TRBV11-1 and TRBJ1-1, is EAEVAQSPRYKITEKSQAVAFWCDPISGHATLYWYRQILGQGPELLVQFQDESVVDDSQLPKDRFSAERLKGVDSTLKIQPAELGDSAMYLCASSFDRGGAAFFGQGTRLTVV.

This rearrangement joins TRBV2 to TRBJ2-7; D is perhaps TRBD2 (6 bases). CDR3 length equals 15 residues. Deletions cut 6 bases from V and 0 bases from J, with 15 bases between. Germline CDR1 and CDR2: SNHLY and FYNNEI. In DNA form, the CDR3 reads TGTGCCAGCAGGTCCGGGACTGAACCCTCCTACGAGCAGTACTTC. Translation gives CASRSGTEPSYEQYF.

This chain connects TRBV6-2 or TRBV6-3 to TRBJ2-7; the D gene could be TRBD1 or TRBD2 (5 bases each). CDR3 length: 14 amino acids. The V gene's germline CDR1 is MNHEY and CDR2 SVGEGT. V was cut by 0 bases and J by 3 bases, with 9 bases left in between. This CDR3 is CASSYSLGDYEQYF. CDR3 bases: TGTGCCAGCAGTTACTCACTGGGGGACTACGAGCAGTACTTC.

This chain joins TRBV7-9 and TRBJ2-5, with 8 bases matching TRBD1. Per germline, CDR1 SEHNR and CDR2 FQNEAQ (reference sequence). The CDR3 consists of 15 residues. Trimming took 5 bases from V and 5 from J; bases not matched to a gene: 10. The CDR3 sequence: CASSPRTGLGETQYF. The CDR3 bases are TGTGCCAGCAGCCCCAGGACAGGGTTGGGGGAGACCCAGTACTTC.

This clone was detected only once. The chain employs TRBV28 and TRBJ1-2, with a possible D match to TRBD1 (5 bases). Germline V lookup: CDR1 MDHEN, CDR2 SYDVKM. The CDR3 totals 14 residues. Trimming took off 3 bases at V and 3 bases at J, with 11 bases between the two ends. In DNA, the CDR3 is TGTGCCAGCAGTTTGTCCGGGGCCCACTATGGCTACACCTTC. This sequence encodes CASSLSGAHYGYTF.

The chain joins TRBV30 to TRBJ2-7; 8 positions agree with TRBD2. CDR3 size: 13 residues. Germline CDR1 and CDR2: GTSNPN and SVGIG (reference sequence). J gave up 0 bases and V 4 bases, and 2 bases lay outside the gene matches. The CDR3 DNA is TGTGCCTGGACAAGCGGGAGCTCCTACGAGCAGTACTTC. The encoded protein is CAWTSGSSYEQYF.

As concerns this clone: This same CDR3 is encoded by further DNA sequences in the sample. In DNA, the CDR3 is TGTGCCAGCAGCTTGGGGGGGCCCCGCAGTGATCAGCCCCAGCATTTT. Protein product: CASSLGGPRSDQPQHF. The chain employs TRBV5-6 and TRBJ1-5; D might be TRBD1 (6 bases). V was trimmed by 0 bases and J by 5 bases, leaving 15 bases between them. Germline V gene data show CDR1 as SGHDT and CDR2 as YYEEEE. The CDR3 loop spans 16 amino acids.

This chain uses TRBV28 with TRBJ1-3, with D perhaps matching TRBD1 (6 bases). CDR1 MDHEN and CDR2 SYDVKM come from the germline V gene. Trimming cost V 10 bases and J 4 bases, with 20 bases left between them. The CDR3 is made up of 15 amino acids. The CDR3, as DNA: TGTGCCATCACCACGGGGGCGGAGGACGGAAACACCATATATTTT. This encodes CAITTGAEDGNTIYF.

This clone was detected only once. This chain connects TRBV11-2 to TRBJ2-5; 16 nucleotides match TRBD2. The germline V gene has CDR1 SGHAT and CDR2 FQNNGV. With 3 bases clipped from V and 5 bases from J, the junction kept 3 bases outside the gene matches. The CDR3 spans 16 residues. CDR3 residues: CASSFMGLAGGETQYF. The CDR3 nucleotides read TGTGCCAGCAGCTTTATGGGACTAGCGGGAGGGGAGACCCAGTACTTC.

In nucleotides, the CDR3 is TGCAGCGCCCGGGACAGTGAAAAACTGTTTTTT. As protein: CSARDSEKLFF. This rearrangement joins TRBV29-1 to TRBJ1-4; 7 bases agree with TRBD1. The J segment lost 7 bases and the V segment lost 7 bases, leaving 3 bases of the junction unmatched. Germline V gene lookup returns CDR1 SQVTM and CDR2 ANQGSEA. The CDR3 covers 11 residues.

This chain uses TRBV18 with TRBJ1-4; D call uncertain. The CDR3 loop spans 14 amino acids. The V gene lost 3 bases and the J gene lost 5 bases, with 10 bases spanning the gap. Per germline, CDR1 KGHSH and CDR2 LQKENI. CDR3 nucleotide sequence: TGTGCCAGCTCACCGGAACCCTCCAATGAAAAACTGTTTTTT. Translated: CASSPEPSNEKLFF.

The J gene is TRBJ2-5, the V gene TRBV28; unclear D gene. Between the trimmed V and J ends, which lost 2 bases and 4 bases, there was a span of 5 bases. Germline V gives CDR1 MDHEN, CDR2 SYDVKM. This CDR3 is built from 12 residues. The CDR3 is CASSLTGETQYF. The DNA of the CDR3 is TGTGCCAGCAGTTTAACGGGAGAGACCCAGTACTTC.

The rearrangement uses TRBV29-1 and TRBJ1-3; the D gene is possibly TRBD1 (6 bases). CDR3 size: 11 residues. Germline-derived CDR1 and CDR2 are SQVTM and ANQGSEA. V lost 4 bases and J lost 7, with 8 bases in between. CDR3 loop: CSVATGNTIYF. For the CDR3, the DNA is TGCAGCGTTGCCACAGGGAACACCATATATTTT.

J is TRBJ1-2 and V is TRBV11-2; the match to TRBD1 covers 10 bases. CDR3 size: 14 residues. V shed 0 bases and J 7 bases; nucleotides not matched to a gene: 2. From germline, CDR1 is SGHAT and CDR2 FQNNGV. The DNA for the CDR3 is TGTGCCAGCAGCTTAGAGAGACAGGGGGCTGGCTACACCTTC. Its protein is CASSLERQGAGYTF. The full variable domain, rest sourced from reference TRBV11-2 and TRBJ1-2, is EAGVAQSPRYKIIEKRQSVAFWCNPISGHATLYWYQQILGQGPKLLIQFQNNGVVDDSQLPKDRFSAERLKGVDSTLKIQPAKLEDSAVYLCASSLERQGAGYTFGSGTRLTVV.